What follows describes a single T cell receptor beta chain. This specimen comes from a study of blood T cell repertoires in COVID-19. Profiling relied on immunoSEQ multiplex PCR, and the TCRdb table lists in-frame clones only, not all of them. The data contain a few hundred thousand clones, 85% to 90% of them singletons. The CDR3 totals 15 residues. CDR1 SGHVS and CDR2 FQNEAQ come from the germline V gene. Unmatched junction bases numbered 8, after V lost 5 bases and J lost 2 bases. This clonotype was sampled from a woman aged 18 to 35 who had recovered from COVID-19. Sequencing was done on a sample of PBMCs or T cells enriched from blood (not recorded which). The J gene is TRBJ1-1, the V gene TRBV7-8, with 7 bases aligning to TRBD1. The CDR3 loop is CASSPRGTVNTEAFF. The CDR3 DNA reads as TGTGCCAGCAGCCCGAGAGGGACAGTTAACACTGAAGCTTTCTTT.